The 17 T cell receptor beta chains presented below share a single source sample, sequenced in a study of shared clonotypes between healthy human individuals. Cells designated naive CD8 were CD45RO-negative and were positively selected for CCR7, with terminally differentiated effector memory CD45RA+ cells excluded. Produced via immunoSEQ multiplex PCR; TCRdb's table is partial and in-frame only. Of 1.5 million to 2.5 million clones in the sample, around 96% were seen once. The sequencing sample was made of naive CD8+ T cells sorted from blood. The receptors originated from a young man in good health.

This rearrangement joins TRBV7-8 to TRBJ1-2; TRBD1 is a possible D gene (5 bases). Germline CDR1 SGHVS, CDR2 FQNEAQ. The V end was cut by 3 bases, the J end by 8 bases, with 19 bases between. This CDR3 is 15 amino acids long. The CDR3 DNA is TGTGCCAGCAGCTTGCCGGTTGGACCGGACAACGGCTACACCTTC. Translation: CASSLPVGPDNGYTF.

The chain combines TRBV4-3 with TRBJ2-7; D might be TRBD2 (6 bases). This CDR3 comprises 15 residues. With 3 bases removed from V and 5 bases from J, the gap between germline ends came to 17 bases. CDR1 LGHNA and CDR2 YSLEER come from the germline V gene. The CDR3 loop is CASSQSEREDNEQYF. The CDR3 nucleotides read TGCGCCAGCAGCCAGTCCGAAAGGGAGGACAACGAGCAGTACTTC.

The chain combines TRBV27 with TRBJ2-2, with 13 positions matching TRBD2. From germline, CDR1 is MNHEY and CDR2 SMNVEV (reference sequence). The V segment lost 6 bases and the J segment 5 bases; nucleotides outside the gene matches: 6. CDR3 size: 16 residues. CDR3 in amino acids: CASRTTSGRGTGELFF. The DNA of the CDR3 is TGTGCCAGCAGAACCACTAGCGGGAGGGGAACCGGGGAGCTGTTTTTT.

This clone was seen only once. The chain joins TRBV7-2 to TRBJ2-7; the D gene is possibly TRBD2 (6 bases). Germline-derived CDR1 and CDR2 are SGHTA and FQGNSA. The length of the CDR3 is 16 residues. V lost 5 bases to trimming and J lost 6 bases, with 23 bases between them. CDR3: CASSDPGLPIVPEQYF. CDR3 sequence (DNA): TGTGCCAGCAGCGACCCGGGACTTCCAATTGTGCCCGAGCAGTACTTC.

A word on this clone: Additional DNA sequences in this sample encode the identical CDR3. V gene TRBV27 combines with J gene TRBJ2-1; weak D call: TRBD2 (6 bases). This CDR3 region has 14 residues. Germline values: CDR1 MNHEY, CDR2 SMNVEV (reference sequence). Trimming cost V 3 bases and J 2 bases, with 8 bases left between them. DNA for the CDR3: TGTGCCAGCAGTTTCCCGGGAGCCTACAATGAGCAGTTCTTC. Encoded protein: CASSFPGAYNEQFF.

The chain has TRBV7-9 and TRBJ2-3; D might be TRBD2 (6 bases). V gave up 8 bases and J gave up 6 bases, with 6 bases separating them. Germline V CDR1 and CDR2: SEHNR, FQNEAQ (reference sequence). CDR3 size: 10 residues. The CDR3 here is CASGRDTQYF. The CDR3 DNA reads TGTGCCAGCGGGAGGGATACGCAGTATTTT.

This clone was seen at least ten times. This sequence joins TRBV10-3 and TRBJ2-7, with 11 bases identical to TRBD1. J lost 3 bases, V lost 8 bases, and 0 bases had no gene match. In germline, CDR1 is ENHRY, CDR2 SYGVKD. The CDR3 spans 12 residues. CDR3 nucleotide sequence: TGTGCCATCGGGACAGGGGGCTACGAGCAGTACTTC. Residues: CAIGTGGYEQYF.

This rearrangement joins TRBV14 to TRBJ2-5; TRBD2 matches 10 bases. Germline assignment: CDR1 SGHDN and CDR2 FVKESK. Trimming removed 0 bases from V and 4 bases from J; junction bases left unmatched: 5. CDR3 length: 16 amino acids. The CDR3 coding sequence is TGTGCCAGCAGCCAAGATCCCCCTAGCGGGGGAGAGACCCAGTACTTC. The encoded protein is CASSQDPPSGGETQYF.

The chain recombines TRBV2 with TRBJ1-1; D is unclear. Trimming took off 6 bases at V and 6 bases at J, with 14 bases between the two ends. Germline V lookup: CDR1 SNHLY, CDR2 FYNNEI. The CDR3 sequence is 13 residues long. This CDR3 is CASRDASGAEAFF. CDR3 DNA: TGTGCCAGCAGGGACGCCTCTGGGGCTGAAGCTTTCTTT.

In its sample, this clone was seen a few times. The chain is built from TRBV6-1 and TRBJ1-5; possible D gene TRBD1, 6 bases. The CDR3 sequence is 15 residues long. The V end lost 1 base, the J end lost 3 bases, and 10 bases lay between the germline ends. From germline, CDR1 is MNHNS and CDR2 SASEGT. CDR3 sequence (DNA): TGTGCCAGCAGTGAAGTAGGGGGTATCAATCAGCCCCAGCATTTT. Translated, it gives CASSEVGGINQPQHF.

This sequence joins TRBV2 and TRBJ2-7; tentatively, D is TRBD1 (6 bases). The CDR3 has 14 amino acids. Trimming left V 0 bases short and J 5 bases short, with 11 bases between. Germline loops: CDR1 SNHLY, CDR2 FYNNEI. The CDR3 protein is CASSEAPGDNEQYF. CDR3 sequence (DNA): TGTGCCAGCAGTGAAGCGCCAGGGGACAACGAGCAGTACTTC.

This chain links TRBV27 with TRBJ1-1; TRBD1 agrees at 7 bases. V shed 7 bases, J shed 3 bases, and the junction held 8 bases outside the gene matches. The CDR3 loop spans 14 amino acids. The germline CDR1 and CDR2 sequences are MNHEY and SMNVEV (reference sequence). Here the CDR3 DNA reads TGTGCCAGCAATCCAGGGGGGACGTACACTGAAGCTTTCTTT. Protein sequence: CASNPGGTYTEAFF.

The chain has TRBV28 and TRBJ1-5, with D possibly matching TRBD1 (6 bases). The CDR3 sequence is 14 residues long. Germline CDR1 is MDHEN and CDR2 is SYDVKM. With 5 bases removed from V and 4 bases from J, the gap between germline ends came to 12 bases. The CDR3 protein is CASSAITGNQPQHF. DNA of the CDR3: TGTGCCAGCAGTGCTATCACAGGGAATCAGCCCCAGCATTTT. The full variable domain, rest sourced from reference TRBV28 and TRBJ1-5, is DVKVTQSSRYLVKRTGEKVFLECVQDMDHENMFWYRQDPGLGLRLIYFSYDVKMKEKGDIPEGYSVSREKKERFSLILESASTNQTSMYLCASSAITGNQPQHFGDGTRLSIL.

In DNA form, the CDR3 reads TGTGCCAGCAGCGAGGCGGAGGAAAACACCATATATTTT. Translating gives CASSEAEENTIYF. V gene TRBV9 combines with J gene TRBJ1-3; no clear D gene. The CDR3 has 13 amino acids. Germline V gene lookup returns CDR1 SGDLS and CDR2 YYNGEE. V was trimmed by 3 bases and J by 6 bases, leaving 10 bases between them. The variable domain in full, completed from reference TRBV9 and TRBJ1-3, reads DSGVTQTPKHLITATGQRVTLRCSPRSGDLSVYWYQQSLDQGLQFLIQYYNGEERAKGNILERFSAQQFPDLHSELNLSSLELGDSALYFCASSEAEENTIYFGEGSWLTVV.

V usage is TRBV27 and J usage is TRBJ2-7; perhaps TRBD2 as D (6 bases). Germline V gene sequence: CDR1 MNHEY, CDR2 SMNVEV (reference sequence). Trimming cost V 5 bases and J 6 bases, with 20 bases left between them. The CDR3 is 15 amino acids. The CDR3 here is CASSPDGGWASEQYF. The DNA for the CDR3 is TGTGCCAGCAGTCCAGACGGGGGATGGGCGTCCGAGCAGTACTTC.

The rearrangement joins TRBV30 to TRBJ2-7; no reliable D call. V was pared by 8 bases and J by 3 bases, with 11 bases between. The CDR3 sequence is 11 residues long. Germline V gene data show CDR1 as GTSNPN and CDR2 as SVGIG (reference sequence). CDR3 DNA: TGTGCCGGGCTCACAGACTACGAGCAGTACTTC. It translates to CAGLTDYEQYF.

Concerning this clone: This sample includes further DNA sequences coding for the same CDR3. The chain employs TRBV15 and TRBJ2-3; D not resolved. From germline, CDR1 is LNHNV and CDR2 YYDKDF (reference sequence). The germline V and J ends were trimmed by 3 bases and 0 bases, with 4 bases remaining between them. This CDR3 has 13 amino acids. CDR3 nucleotide sequence: TGTGCCACCAGCAGGGACAGCACAGATACGCAGTATTTT. Translation: CATSRDSTDTQYF.